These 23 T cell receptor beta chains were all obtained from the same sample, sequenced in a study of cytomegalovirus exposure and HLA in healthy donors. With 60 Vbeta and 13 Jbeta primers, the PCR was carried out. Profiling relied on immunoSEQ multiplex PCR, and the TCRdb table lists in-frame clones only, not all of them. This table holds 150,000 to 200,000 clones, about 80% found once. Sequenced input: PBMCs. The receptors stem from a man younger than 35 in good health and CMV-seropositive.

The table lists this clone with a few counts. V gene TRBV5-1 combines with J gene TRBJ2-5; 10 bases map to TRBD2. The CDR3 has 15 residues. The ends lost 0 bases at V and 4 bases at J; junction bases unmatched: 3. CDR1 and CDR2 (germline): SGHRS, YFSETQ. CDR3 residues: CASSLALAGRETQYF. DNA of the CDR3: TGCGCCAGCAGCTTGGCACTAGCGGGAAGAGAGACCCAGTACTTC. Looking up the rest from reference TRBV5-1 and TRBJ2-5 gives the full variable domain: KAGVTQTPRYLIKTRGQQVTLSCSPISGHRSVSWYQQTPGQGLQFLFEYFSETQRNKGNFPGRFSGRQFSNSRSEMNVSTLELGDSALYLCASSLALAGRETQYFGPGTRLLVL.

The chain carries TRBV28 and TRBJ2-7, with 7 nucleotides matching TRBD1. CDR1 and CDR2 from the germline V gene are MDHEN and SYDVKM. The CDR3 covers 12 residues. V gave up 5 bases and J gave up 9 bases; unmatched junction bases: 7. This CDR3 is CASSRDDRVQYF. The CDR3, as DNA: TGTGCCAGCAGTCGGGATGACAGGGTGCAGTACTTC.

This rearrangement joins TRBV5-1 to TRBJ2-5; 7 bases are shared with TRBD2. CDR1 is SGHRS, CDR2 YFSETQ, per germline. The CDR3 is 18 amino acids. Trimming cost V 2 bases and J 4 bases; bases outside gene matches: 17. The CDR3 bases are TGCGCCAGCAGCTTATGGACTAGTGGGGGGAGAGGTGGAGAGACCCAGTACTTC. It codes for CASSLWTSGGRGGETQYF.

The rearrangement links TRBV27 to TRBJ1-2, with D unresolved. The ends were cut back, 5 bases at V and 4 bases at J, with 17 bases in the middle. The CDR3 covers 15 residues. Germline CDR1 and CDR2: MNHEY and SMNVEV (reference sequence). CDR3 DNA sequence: TGTGCCAGCAGTCTCGGGTCCCCAGTCTTCTATGGCTACACCTTC. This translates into CASSLGSPVFYGYTF.

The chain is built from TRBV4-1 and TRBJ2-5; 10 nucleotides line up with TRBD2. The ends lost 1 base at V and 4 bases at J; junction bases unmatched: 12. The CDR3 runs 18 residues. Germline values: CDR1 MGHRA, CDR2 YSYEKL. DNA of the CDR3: TGCGCCAGCAGCCAAGTGGGGCTTAGCGGGAGGAGAGGAGAGACCCAGTACTTC. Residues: CASSQVGLSGRRGETQYF.

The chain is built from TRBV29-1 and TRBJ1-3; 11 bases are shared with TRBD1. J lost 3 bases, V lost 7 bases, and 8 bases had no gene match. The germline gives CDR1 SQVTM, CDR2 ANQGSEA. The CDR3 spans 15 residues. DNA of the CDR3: TGCAGCGCCGTTGATGGGACAGGGGGTGGAAACACCATATATTTT. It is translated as CSAVDGTGGGNTIYF.

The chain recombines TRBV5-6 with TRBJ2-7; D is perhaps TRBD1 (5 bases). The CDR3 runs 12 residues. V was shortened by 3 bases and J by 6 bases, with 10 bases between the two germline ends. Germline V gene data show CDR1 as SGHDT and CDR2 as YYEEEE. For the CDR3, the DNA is TGTGCCAGCAGCTGGGGCAGGAGCGAGCAGTACTTC. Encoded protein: CASSWGRSEQYF.

The CDR3 coding sequence is TGTGCCAGCAGCTCCTCGGGACAGGGTTTGTTCTATGAGCAGTTCTTC. Amino acids: CASSSSGQGLFYEQFF. The chain joins TRBV7-9 to TRBJ2-1; 9 bases match TRBD1. Unmatched junction bases numbered 12, after V lost 4 bases and J lost 8 bases. From germline, CDR1 is SEHNR and CDR2 FQNEAQ (reference sequence). This CDR3 region has 16 residues.

CDR3 region: CASSSDPGQPATNEKLFF. The CDR3 region has the DNA TGTGCCAGCAGCTCAGATCCGGGACAGCCTGCAACTAATGAAAAACTGTTTTTT. V is TRBV7-9 and J is TRBJ1-4; 7 bases are shared with TRBD1. The V and J ends lost 4 bases and 0 bases, in that order; junction bases with no gene match: 11. Germline V lookup: CDR1 SEHNR, CDR2 FQNEAQ (reference sequence). This CDR3 has 18 residues.

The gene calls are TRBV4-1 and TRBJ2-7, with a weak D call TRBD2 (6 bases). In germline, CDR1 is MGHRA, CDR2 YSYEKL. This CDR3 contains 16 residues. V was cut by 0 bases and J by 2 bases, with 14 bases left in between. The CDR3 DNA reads TGCGCCAGCAGCCAAGACGTACAGGAGGGTGCCTACGAGCAGTACTTC. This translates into CASSQDVQEGAYEQYF.

The CDR3 DNA reads as TGTGCCAGCAGCTTAAAAGGACAGAACACCGGGGAGCTGTTTTTT. This encodes CASSLKGQNTGELFF. This rearrangement joins TRBV11-2 to TRBJ2-2; tentative D call: TRBD1 (5 bases). The CDR3 sequence is 15 residues long. With 2 bases removed from V and 1 base from J, the gap between germline ends came to 8 bases. Germline values: CDR1 SGHAT, CDR2 FQNNGV.

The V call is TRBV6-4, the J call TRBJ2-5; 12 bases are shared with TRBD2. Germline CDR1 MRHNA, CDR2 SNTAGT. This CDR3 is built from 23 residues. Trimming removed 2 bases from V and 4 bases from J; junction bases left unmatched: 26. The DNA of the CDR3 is TGTGCCAGCAGTGACCCGACTTCTAGCGGGAGGGCCCACCAAGACTCCAAGACAGAGACCCAGTACTTC. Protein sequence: CASSDPTSSGRAHQDSKTETQYF.

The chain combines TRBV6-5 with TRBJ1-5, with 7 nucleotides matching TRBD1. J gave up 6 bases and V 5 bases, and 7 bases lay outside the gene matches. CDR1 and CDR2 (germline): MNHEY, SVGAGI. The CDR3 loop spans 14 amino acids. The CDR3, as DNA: TGTGCCAGCAGTCCGGACAGGCCTCGTCAGCCCCAGCATTTT. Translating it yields CASSPDRPRQPQHF.

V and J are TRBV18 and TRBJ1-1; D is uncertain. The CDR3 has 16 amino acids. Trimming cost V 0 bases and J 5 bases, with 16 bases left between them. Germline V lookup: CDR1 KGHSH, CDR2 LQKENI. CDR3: CASSPPNGIPQTEAFF. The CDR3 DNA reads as TGTGCCAGCTCACCACCGAACGGGATCCCCCAGACTGAAGCTTTCTTT.

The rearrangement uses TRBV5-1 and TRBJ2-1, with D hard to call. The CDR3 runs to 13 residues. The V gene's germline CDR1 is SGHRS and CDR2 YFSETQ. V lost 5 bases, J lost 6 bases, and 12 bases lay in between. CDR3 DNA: TGCGCCAGCAGGCTGGGTTCGGGCAATGAGCAGTTCTTC. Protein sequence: CASRLGSGNEQFF.

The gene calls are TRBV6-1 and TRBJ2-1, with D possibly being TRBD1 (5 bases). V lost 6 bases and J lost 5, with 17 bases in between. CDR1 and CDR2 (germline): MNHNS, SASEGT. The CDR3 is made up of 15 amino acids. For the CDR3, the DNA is TGTGCCAGCAGATTGACAGTGGGTTGGGACAATGAGCAGTTCTTC. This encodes CASRLTVGWDNEQFF.

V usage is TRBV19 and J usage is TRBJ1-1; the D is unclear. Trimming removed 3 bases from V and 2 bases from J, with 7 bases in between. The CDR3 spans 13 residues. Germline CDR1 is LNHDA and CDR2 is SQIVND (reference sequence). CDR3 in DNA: TGTGCCAGTAGTATTATAATCAACACTGAAGCTTTCTTT. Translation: CASSIIINTEAFF.

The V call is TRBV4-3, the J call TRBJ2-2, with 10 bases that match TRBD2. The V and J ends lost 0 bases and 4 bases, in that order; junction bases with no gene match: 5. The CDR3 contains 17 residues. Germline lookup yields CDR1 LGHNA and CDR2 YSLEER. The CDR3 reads CASSQDPWTSGTGELFF. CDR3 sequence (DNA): TGCGCCAGCAGCCAAGATCCATGGACTAGCGGCACCGGGGAGCTGTTTTTT.

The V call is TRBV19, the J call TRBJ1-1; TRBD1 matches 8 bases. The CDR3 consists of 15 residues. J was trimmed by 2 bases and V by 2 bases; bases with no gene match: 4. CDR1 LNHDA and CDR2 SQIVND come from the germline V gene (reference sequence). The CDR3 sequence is CASSIPGQGNTEAFF. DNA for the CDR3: TGTGCCAGTAGTATACCCGGACAGGGAAACACTGAAGCTTTCTTT.

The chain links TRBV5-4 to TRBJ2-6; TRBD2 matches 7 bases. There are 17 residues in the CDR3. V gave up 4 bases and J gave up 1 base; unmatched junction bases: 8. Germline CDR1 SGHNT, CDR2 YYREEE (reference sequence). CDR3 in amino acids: CASSPGRRSSGANVLTF. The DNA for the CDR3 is TGTGCCAGCAGCCCCGGGAGGCGGAGTTCTGGGGCCAACGTCCTGACTTTC.

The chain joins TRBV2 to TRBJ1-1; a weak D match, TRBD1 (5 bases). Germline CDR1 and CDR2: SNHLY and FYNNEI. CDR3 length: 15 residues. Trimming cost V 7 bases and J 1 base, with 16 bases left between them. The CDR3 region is CASTIRGNPNTEAFF. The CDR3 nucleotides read TGTGCCAGCACTATACGGGGGAATCCGAACACTGAAGCTTTCTTT.

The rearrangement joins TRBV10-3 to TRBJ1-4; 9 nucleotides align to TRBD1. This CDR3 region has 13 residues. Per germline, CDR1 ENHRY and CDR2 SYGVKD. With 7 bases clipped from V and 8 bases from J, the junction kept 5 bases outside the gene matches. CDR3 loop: CAIKGQGGEKLFF. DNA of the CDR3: TGTGCCATCAAGGGACAGGGAGGCGAAAAACTGTTTTTT.

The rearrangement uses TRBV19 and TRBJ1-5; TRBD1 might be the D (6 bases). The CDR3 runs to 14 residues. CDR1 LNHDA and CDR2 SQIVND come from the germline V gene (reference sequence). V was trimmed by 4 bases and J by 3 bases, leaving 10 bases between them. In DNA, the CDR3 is TGTGCCAGTAGTACAACAGGGTCCAATCAGCCCCAGCATTTT. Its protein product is CASSTTGSNQPQHF.